This T cell receptor beta chain comes out of a study of blood T cell repertoires in COVID-19 (dated by TCRdb to the early 2020s). Background for the entire study: Samples from collaborators originated in the United States, Italy and Spain and spanned both the acute and convalescent phases of COVID-19. The prospective study material was composed of cDNA or gDNA derived from T cells, B-cell-depleted T cells, or PBMCs. Deeply sampled blood TCRbeta repertoires from subjects exposed to, actively infected with, or recovered from COVID-19 were included in the dataset. The repertoires were released in a freely available public database meant as a resource for research on the immune response to SARS-CoV-2. The samples were drawn from two sources: the first 160 participants of the ongoing ImmuneRACE study, and fewer than 1,500 subjects contributed by 6 global collaborators. Sample metadata almost always included a de-identified subject ID, COVID-19 status, age in years and sex. Where HLA class I and class II types were available, the types were taken from metadata supplied by the sample provider, not from assay-based typing. Study-wide conclusions, independent of this receptor: Clinical and demographic metadata were provided uncurated, with the amount varying by source and participant.

Another Seattle source contributed samples from volunteer blood donors who had recovered from COVID-19. Collaborating institutions collected whole blood in K2EDTA tubes following their own protocols. For TCRbeta analysis, collaborator samples were shipped as frozen whole blood, as isolated PBMCs, or as DNA extracted from either sample type. The immunoSEQ Assay, a bias-controlled multiplex PCR, was used to amplify TCRbeta CDR3 regions from genomic DNA. For the original study's pipeline: Within the assay, amplification of reference gene primers was used to estimate how many nucleated cells each sample contained. Sequence reads were collapsed and filtered to measure the absolute abundance of every unique TCRbeta CDR3 rearrangement. Productive Simpson clonality was computed per sample as the square root of Simpson's diversity index over productive rearrangements. As stored in TCRdb, this immuneACCESS dataset retains in-frame rearrangements with V and J assigned. A fraction of the clones does not appear; measured against another copy, unresolved V genes explain less than half of the discrepancy, and the remainder lacks a known reason. V, J and clone size are taken as reported in that table, and D and trimming were inferred from the DNA itself. Within this sample are about 170,000 clones, with approximately 85% of them counted one time only. Together, the top ten hold about 1.2% of the sample.

V loses 6 bases, J loses 0 bases, and the germline ends lie 12 bases apart. Including cysteine and phenylalanine, the CDR3 has 14 amino acids. The CDR3 DNA has 42 bases and is translated from base 1. CDR1 SQVTM and CDR2 ANQGSEA are derived from the germline V gene. About this clone itself: The clone's antigen remains unknown. Nothing much larger sits one base from this clone, and base qualities are not available.

The chain is encoded by TRBV29-1 joined to TRBJ2-1; a tentative D call is TRBD1 (5 bases match). Sequenced input: peripheral blood. This clonotype was sampled from a man aged 60 to 75 who had recovered from COVID-19. The CDR3 region: CSVIHRSSYNEQFF. The nucleotide sequence is TGCAGCGTAATTCACAGGAGCTCCTACAATGAGCAGTTCTTC.